This entry lists 6 T cell receptor beta chains sequenced from one sample in a study of a mutant IDH1 vaccine in newly diagnosed glioma. Using immunoSEQ multiplex PCR, the repertoire was profiled, and TCRdb retains in-frame clones only, with some absent. The sample includes tens of thousands of clones, roughly 80% of them seen just once. Time point meaning: week 23, last vaccination. Each dose of the vaccine consisted of 300 ug of mutant IDH1 20-mer peptide, with topical imiquimod. No antigen has been assigned to these receptors. The sequences come from PBMCs, collected from a glioma patient whose treatment included an IDH1 peptide vaccine. These receptors were obtained from a man aged 45-65 years with glioma.

CDR3 loop: CAWSQGHRARLFF. The CDR3 coding sequence is TGTGCCTGGAGCCAGGGACACAGGGCGCGGCTGTTTTTT. The genes are TRBV30 and TRBJ1-4, with D perhaps TRBD1 (6 bases). The V gene's germline CDR1 is GTSNPN and CDR2 SVGIG (reference sequence). The CDR3 totals 13 residues. Trimming left V 3 bases short and J 14 bases short, with 19 bases between.

Written as DNA, the CDR3 is TGCGCCAGCAGCCAAGCCCTAGTAGACTATGGCTACACCTTC. This gives the protein CASSQALVDYGYTF. The gene calls are TRBV4-3 and TRBJ1-2; D is unresolved. Trimming shortened V by 1 base and J by 3 bases, and 9 bases separated the two germline ends. CDR3 length equals 14 residues. The germline gives CDR1 LGHNA, CDR2 YSLEER.

CDR3 sequence reads: CAIRGSSGGNQETQYF. CDR3 in DNA: TGTGCCATCAGGGGCAGTAGCGGGGGGAACCAAGAGACCCAGTACTTC. The chain carries TRBV10-3 and TRBJ2-5, with 10 bases lining up with TRBD2. CDR1 and CDR2 (germline): ENHRY, SYGVKD. The length of the CDR3 is 16 residues. J gave up 0 bases and V 6 bases, and 7 bases lay outside the gene matches.

This chain joins TRBV30 and TRBJ2-1; 12 nucleotides align to TRBD2. This CDR3 comprises 14 residues. The V segment lost 4 bases and the J segment 6 bases; nucleotides outside the gene matches: 4. Germline CDR1 is GTSNPN and CDR2 is SVGIG (reference sequence). The CDR3 DNA follows: TGTGCCTGGAACAGACTAGCGGGGGTCAATGAGCAGTTCTTC. Translating it yields CAWNRLAGVNEQFF.

The CDR3 DNA follows: TGCGCCAGCAGGGGCGGTAACAGAGTGGTATCAACTAATGAAAAACTGTTTTTT. It yields the protein CASRGGNRVVSTNEKLFF. The rearrangement uses TRBV10-1 and TRBJ1-4; D gene uncertain. From germline, CDR1 is WNHNN and CDR2 SYGVQD (reference sequence). This CDR3 has 18 amino acids. Between the trimmed V and J ends, which lost 6 bases and 0 bases, there was a span of 20 bases.

This clone is medium-sized by share. This chain connects TRBV14 to TRBJ1-2; no definite D call. The length of the CDR3 is 14 residues. The germline V and J ends were trimmed by 3 bases and 5 bases, with 13 bases remaining between them. Germline V gene lookup returns CDR1 SGHDN and CDR2 FVKESK. The CDR3 is CASSHRVELYGYTF. The CDR3 bases are TGTGCCAGCAGCCACCGAGTAGAACTTTATGGCTACACCTTC.